Below, one T cell receptor (beta chain) is given with its context. What it recognizes is unknown. The data were produced by immunoSEQ multiplex PCR, yet TCRdb's version contains in-frame clones alone and is incomplete. The table includes around 22,000 clones, 84% detected once. From germline, CDR1 is SQVTM and CDR2 ANQGSEA. Trimming removed 5 bases from V and 2 bases from J; junction bases left unmatched: 4. The CDR3 has 13 amino acids. This specimen belongs to a study of lymphopenia after photon versus proton radiotherapy. Notes on the study in general: Oligoclonal CD8+ Temra expansion after nadir drove photon patients' diversity drop.

The chain couples TRBV29-1 to TRBJ2-7; TRBD1 matches at 9 bases. This TCR derives from a man aged 40-55 years with gastric cancer. The source material was peripheral blood, sampled from a patient treated with photon-based radiotherapy. The CDR3 DNA is TGCAGCGTTAAGGACAGGGGCCCCTACGAGCAGTACTTC. It yields the protein CSVKDRGPYEQYF.